This TCR beta chain was retrieved from a study of control samples from healthy donors and cancer patients. Generated by immunoSEQ multiplex PCR, the TCRdb table keeps only in-frame clones and is missing some. Of more than 85,000 clones in the sample, about 91% were seen once. The CDR3 spans 16 residues. V was shortened by 3 bases and J by 1 base, with 12 bases between the two germline ends. Germline CDR1 reads LNHDA; CDR2 reads SQIVND (reference sequence). The rearrangement uses TRBV19 and TRBJ2-2; tentatively, D is TRBD1 (7 bases). The sequenced sample consisted of blood. This clonotype was obtained from a woman aged 18 to 35 in good health. CDR3 in DNA: TGTGCCAGTAGTATTCCAGGGGGAGGGAACACCGGGGAGCTGTTTTTT. It specifies CASSIPGGGNTGELFF.